The entry below gives a single T cell receptor (beta chain) sequence along with its context. What this receptor recognizes is not known. No per-base quality is available; no much larger clone lies one base away. Each donor gave one peripheral blood draw, averaging roughly 100 mL, which was collected into heparinised tubes. Naive, central memory, regulatory and stem cell-like memory CD4+ T cells were sorted on a BD FACSAria II using a panel including CD45RO, CCR7, CD25, CD127, CD95 and CD27. A purity above 98% was achieved for all sorted populations. Right away, PBMCs were isolated by Lymphoprep density gradient centrifugation and were stained directly, with no culture step. So that batch effects would be minimized, each experiment stained and sorted samples in pairs, pairing one healthy donor with one patient. This record belongs to a study of beta chain features in type 1 diabetes (dated by TCRdb to the late 2010s). Regarding the research as a whole: Patients and healthy donors did not differ in mean age, gender distribution, total cell number or subset yield. A total of roughly 100 million sorted cells were examined across all samples, and a strong correlation was observed between cell number per subset and RNA yield. In the study, recently diagnosed type 1 diabetes patients and matched healthy donors were compared on the TCRB repertoires of their sorted circulating CD4+ T cell subsets. Whereas all 30 or so donors provided naive and central memory subsets, regulatory and stem cell-like memory subsets were isolated from just 8 patients and roughly 8 healthy donors. On the study overall, not on this receptor specifically: Naive, central memory and regulatory TCRB repertoires appeared to be more similar among patients than among healthy donors. PCR may preferentially amplify shorter templates, but because patient and control samples were amplified and corrected together, any resulting skew would affect both groups equally. Because the HLA sub-analyses included only small numbers of individuals, any influence of HLA type on TCRB rearrangement was left unresolved. Fewer insertions and more nucleotide deletions at VDJ recombination sites were observed in patients with type 1 diabetes, implying thymic rearrangement abnormalities. Type 1 diabetes patients showed a moderate but significant shortening of TCRB CDR3 length in all four CD4+ subsets. Because cDNA was sequenced instead of genomic DNA, highly expressing activated cells could be over-represented, though the groups showed no difference in activation or CD3 levels.

From the cysteine through the phenylalanine, the CDR3 covers 12 amino acids. Only CDR3 DNA is held: 36 bases, read in frame from base 1. The germline V gene (reference sequence) specifies GTSNPN as CDR1 and SVGIG as CDR2. The V and J ends are trimmed by 5 bases and 5 bases, leaving 12 bases between them. The entire isolated RNA was reverse transcribed using the High Capacity cDNA Reverse Transcription Kit, and thus expressed TCRB transcripts were sequenced. Deep immunoSEQ sequencing was performed on naive, central memory and regulatory T cell samples, with an average of about 3.57 million total reads per sample. After sorted cells were lysed in RLT buffer, RNA was extracted with DNase-treated RNeasy Micro or Mini kits, with the choice depending on cell number. To prevent cross-contamination, every cell subset was processed on its own, while patient and healthy donor samples were processed together. The immunoSEQ multiplex PCR was used to amplify TCRB sequences from cDNA, yielding 87-bp fragments that span the CDR3 region. Amplicons were sequenced on the Illumina HiSeq platform. Per the source publication's procedure: PCR bias was corrected computationally using synthetic template baselines, and reads within Hamming distance 2 were collapsed, with unmergeable singletons discarded. Reads were aligned against IMGT so that V, D and J genes, CDR3 length and insertions or deletions at six rearrangement sites could be assigned. Within each subset, clonotype counts were normalized to sorted cell number, and only after that were true diversity and Gini coefficients computed with the tcR R package. The overlap coefficient, calculated on TCRB nucleotide sequences, was used to measure repertoire sharing. What TCRdb holds here is the immuneACCESS table cut down to in-frame rearrangements. Part of the clones is not present; checked against another copy, under half of the missing clones reflect an unresolved V gene, and the others are unexplained. V and J calls and clone size are given by that table; D and trimming were obtained from the DNA. This sample lists a few hundred thousand clones; 12% to 15% were detected once. The ten top clones hold 6.7% of the sample.

This TCR was sampled from a man in his thirties or forties in good health. The chain links TRBV30 with TRBJ2-5, with TRBD1 as a weak D call on 6 bases. The sequencing sample was made of central memory CD4+ T cells from blood. The DNA is TGTGCCTGGGGACAGAGAAAGGAGACCCAGTACTTC. The resulting protein is CAWGQRKETQYF. With the rest looked up from the reference TRBV30 and TRBJ2-5 genes rather than sequenced, the full variable domain is SQTIHQWPATLVQPVGSPLSLECTVEGTSNPNLYWYRQAAGRGLQLLFYSVGIGQISSEVPQNLSASRPQDRQFILSSKKLLLSDSGFYLCAWGQRKETQYFGPGTRLLVL.